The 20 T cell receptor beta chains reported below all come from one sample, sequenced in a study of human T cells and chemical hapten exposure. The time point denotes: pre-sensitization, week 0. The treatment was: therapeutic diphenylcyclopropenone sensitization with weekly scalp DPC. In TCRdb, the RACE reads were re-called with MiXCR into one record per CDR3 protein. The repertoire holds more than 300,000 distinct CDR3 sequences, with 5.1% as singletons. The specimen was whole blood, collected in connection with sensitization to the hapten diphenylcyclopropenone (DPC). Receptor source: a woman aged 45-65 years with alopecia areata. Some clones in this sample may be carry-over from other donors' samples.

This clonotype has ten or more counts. The CDR3 protein is CASGPTRANYGYTF. DNA of the CDR3: TGTGCCAGCGGACCCACCCGAGCTAACTATGGCTACACCTTC. The rearrangement uses TRBV7-9 and TRBJ1-2; D not resolved. The CDR3 is 14 amino acids. The V end lost 8 bases, the J end lost 0 bases, and 13 bases lay between the germline ends. Looked up from germline, CDR1 is SEHNR and CDR2 is FQNEAQ (reference sequence).

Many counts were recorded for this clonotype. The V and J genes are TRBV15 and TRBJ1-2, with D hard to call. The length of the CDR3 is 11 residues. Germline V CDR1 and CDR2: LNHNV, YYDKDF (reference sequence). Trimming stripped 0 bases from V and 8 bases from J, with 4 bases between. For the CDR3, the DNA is TGTGCCACCAGCAGAGAGGAAGGCTACACCTTC. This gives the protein CATSREEGYTF.

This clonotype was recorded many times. The CDR3 nucleotides are TGCAGCGCTGGTGGAGGACTGATCTACGAGCAGTACTTC. It yields the protein CSAGGGLIYEQYF. This chain joins TRBV29-1 and TRBJ2-7; weak D call: TRBD2 (5 bases). The germline CDR1 and CDR2 sequences are SQVTM and ANQGSEA. The CDR3 is made up of 13 amino acids. Trimming removed 7 bases at V and 3 bases at J, with 16 bases between.

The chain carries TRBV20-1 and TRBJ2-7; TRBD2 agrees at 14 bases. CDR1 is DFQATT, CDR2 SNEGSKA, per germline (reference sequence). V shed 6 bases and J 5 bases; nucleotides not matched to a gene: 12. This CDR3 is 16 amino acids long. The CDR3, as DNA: TGCAGTGCACGGGGACTAGCGGGAGTTGGTGGAGACGAGCAGTACTTC. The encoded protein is CSARGLAGVGGDEQYF.

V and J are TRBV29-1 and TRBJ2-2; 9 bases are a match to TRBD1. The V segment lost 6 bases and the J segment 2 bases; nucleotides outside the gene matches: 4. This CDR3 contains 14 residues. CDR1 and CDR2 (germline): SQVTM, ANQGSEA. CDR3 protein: CSVNRGLNTGELFF. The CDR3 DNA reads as TGCAGCGTGAACAGGGGGCTAAACACCGGGGAGCTGTTTTTT.

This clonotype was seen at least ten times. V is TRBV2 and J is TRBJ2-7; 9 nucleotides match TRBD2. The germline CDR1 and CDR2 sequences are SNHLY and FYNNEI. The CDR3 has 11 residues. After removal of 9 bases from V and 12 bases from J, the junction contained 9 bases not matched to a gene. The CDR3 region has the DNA TGTGCCAGTACCAGCGGGGGGCCCTTGTACTTC. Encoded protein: CASTSGGPLYF.

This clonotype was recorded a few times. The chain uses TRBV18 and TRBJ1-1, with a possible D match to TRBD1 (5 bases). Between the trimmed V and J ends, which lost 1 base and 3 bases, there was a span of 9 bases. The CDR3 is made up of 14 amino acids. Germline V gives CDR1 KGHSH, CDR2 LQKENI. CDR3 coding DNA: TGTGCCAGCTCACCACAGGGCAGGGACACTGAAGCTTTCTTT. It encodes CASSPQGRDTEAFF.

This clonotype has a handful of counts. The CDR3 sequence: CASSYGGAVEQFF. The DNA for the CDR3 is TGTGCCAGCAGTTACGGAGGGGCGGTTGAGCAGTTCTTC. The V gene is TRBV6-2 or TRBV6-3, the J gene TRBJ2-1, with D possibly being TRBD2 (6 bases). CDR3 length: 13 amino acids. Looked up from germline, CDR1 is MNHEY and CDR2 is SVGEGT. V lost 2 bases and J lost 9, with 11 bases in between.

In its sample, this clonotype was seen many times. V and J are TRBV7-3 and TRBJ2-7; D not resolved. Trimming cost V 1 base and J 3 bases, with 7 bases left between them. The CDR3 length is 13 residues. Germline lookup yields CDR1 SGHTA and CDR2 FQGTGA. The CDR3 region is CASSLKGSYEQYF. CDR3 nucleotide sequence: TGTGCCAGCAGCTTAAAAGGCAGCTACGAGCAGTACTTC.

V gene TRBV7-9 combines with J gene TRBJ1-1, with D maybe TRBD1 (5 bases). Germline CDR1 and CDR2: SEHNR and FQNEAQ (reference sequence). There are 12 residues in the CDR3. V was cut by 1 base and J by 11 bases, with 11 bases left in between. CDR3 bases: TGTGCCAGCAGCTTAGAGGCCAGGGAGGCTTTCTTT. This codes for CASSLEAREAFF.

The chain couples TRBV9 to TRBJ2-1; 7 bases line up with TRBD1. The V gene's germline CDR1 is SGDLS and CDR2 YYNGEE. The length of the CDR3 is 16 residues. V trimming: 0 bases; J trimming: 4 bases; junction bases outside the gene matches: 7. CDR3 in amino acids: CASSVDPGTAYNEQFF. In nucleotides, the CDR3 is TGTGCCAGCAGCGTAGATCCGGGGACAGCATACAATGAGCAGTTCTTC.

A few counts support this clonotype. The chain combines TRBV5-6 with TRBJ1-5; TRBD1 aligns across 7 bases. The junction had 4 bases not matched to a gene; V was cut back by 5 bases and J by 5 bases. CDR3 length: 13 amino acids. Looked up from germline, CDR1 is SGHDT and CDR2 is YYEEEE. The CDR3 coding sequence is TGTGCCAGCAGACACACAGGGGATCAGCCCCAGCATTTT. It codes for CASRHTGDQPQHF.

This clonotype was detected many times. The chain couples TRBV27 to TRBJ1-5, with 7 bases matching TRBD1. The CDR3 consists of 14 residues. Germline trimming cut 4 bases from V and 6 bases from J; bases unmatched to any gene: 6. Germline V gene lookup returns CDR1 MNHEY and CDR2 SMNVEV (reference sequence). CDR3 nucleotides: TGTGCCAGCAGTTCCACAGGGGTAAGTCAGCCCCAGCATTTT. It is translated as CASSSTGVSQPQHF.

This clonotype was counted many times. For the CDR3, the DNA is TGTGCCAGCAGTCCCCTGACCGTGAACACTGAAGCTTTCTTT. Its protein product is CASSPLTVNTEAFF. V usage is TRBV6-1 and J usage is TRBJ1-1; the D is unclear. The CDR3 sequence is 14 residues long. CDR1 and CDR2 from the germline V gene are MNHNS and SASEGT. Deletions cut 5 bases from V and 0 bases from J, with 10 bases between.

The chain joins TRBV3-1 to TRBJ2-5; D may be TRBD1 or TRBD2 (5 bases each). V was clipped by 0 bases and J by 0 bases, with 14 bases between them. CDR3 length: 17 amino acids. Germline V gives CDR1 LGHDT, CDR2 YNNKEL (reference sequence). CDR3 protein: CASSQDGPGPYQETQYF. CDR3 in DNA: TGTGCCAGCAGCCAAGACGGACCGGGGCCCTACCAAGAGACCCAGTACTTC.

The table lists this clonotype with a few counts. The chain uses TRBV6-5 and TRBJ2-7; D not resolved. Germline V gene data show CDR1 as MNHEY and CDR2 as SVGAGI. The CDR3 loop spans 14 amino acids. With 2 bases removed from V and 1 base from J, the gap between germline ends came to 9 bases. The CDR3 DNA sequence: TGTGCCAGCAGTTACGTTGACCTATCCTACGAGCAGTACTTC. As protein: CASSYVDLSYEQYF.

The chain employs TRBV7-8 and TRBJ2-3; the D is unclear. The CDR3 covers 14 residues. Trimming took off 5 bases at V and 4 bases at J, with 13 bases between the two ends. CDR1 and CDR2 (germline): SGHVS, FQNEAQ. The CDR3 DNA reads TGTGCCAGCAGCCCAGGAGATAGCCCAGATACGCAGTATTTT. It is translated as CASSPGDSPDTQYF.

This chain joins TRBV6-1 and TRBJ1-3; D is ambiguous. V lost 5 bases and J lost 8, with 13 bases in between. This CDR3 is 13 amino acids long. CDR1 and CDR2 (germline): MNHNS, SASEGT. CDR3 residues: CASSRFPFDTIYF. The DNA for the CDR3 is TGTGCCAGCAGTAGATTCCCCTTTGACACCATATATTTT.

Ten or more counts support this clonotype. CDR3 sequence reads: CSAHDGLNTEAFF. For the CDR3, the DNA is TGCAGTGCTCACGACGGATTGAACACTGAAGCTTTCTTT. The genes are TRBV20-1 and TRBJ1-1; D gene unclear. This CDR3 region has 13 residues. Germline V CDR1 and CDR2: DFQATT, SNEGSKA (reference sequence). Trimming pared 5 bases from V and 0 bases from J, leaving 10 bases between.

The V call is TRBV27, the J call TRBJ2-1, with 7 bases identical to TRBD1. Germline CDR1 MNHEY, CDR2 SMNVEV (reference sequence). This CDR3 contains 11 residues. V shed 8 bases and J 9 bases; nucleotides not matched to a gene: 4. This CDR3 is CASATGAEQFF. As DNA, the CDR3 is TGTGCCAGCGCAACAGGGGCTGAGCAGTTCTTC.